What follows describes a single T cell receptor beta chain. Its target is not known. Profiled with immunoSEQ multiplex PCR; TCRdb holds only in-frame clones, not every one. Among approximately 70,000 clones listed, 83% were seen once. This entry is derived from a study of OX40 agonist ivuxolimab in advanced cancers. Study in general: The drug used for patients, ivuxolimab, was an agonistic anti-OX40 (CD134) antibody. Dose-escalation patients had hepatocellular carcinoma, melanoma, renal cell or head and neck cancer. Study-wide results and caveats: The investigators did not determine what antigen specificity the expanded peripheral T cells had. A proportion of nonresponders additionally exhibited low normalized T-cell clonal expansion.

Germline V gene lookup returns CDR1 SQVTM and CDR2 ANQGSEA. This CDR3 has 14 amino acids. Trimming removed 4 bases from V and 4 bases from J; junction bases left unmatched: 7. The chain uses TRBV29-1 and TRBJ2-1; 7 nucleotides line up with TRBD2. The TCR was taken from an adult with an advanced solid tumor such as melanoma, head and neck, liver or kidney cancer. Here the sequenced sample was CD4+ or CD8+ T cells sorted from blood, taken in a trial of the OX40 agonist ivuxolimab. Here the CDR3 reads CSVVRGGSYNEQFF. In DNA form, the CDR3 reads TGCAGCGTTGTCCGCGGGGGTTCGTACAATGAGCAGTTCTTC.